The 14 T cell receptor beta chains below all came from one sample that was sequenced in a study of T-cell memory formation after mild COVID-19. Each CDR3 protein gets one entry after TCRdb re-called the 5' RACE reads with MiXCR. The sample has just over 400,000 distinct CDR3 sequences; about a quarter are singletons. Sequencing was performed on PBMCs or a T cell subset sorted from them (not recorded which). The receptors here all came from an adult woman who had mild COVID-19 (a few samples of this study predate the infection). Cell type and time point are not known.

J is TRBJ1-4 and V is TRBV7-2; D perhaps matches TRBD1 (5 bases). The germline gives CDR1 SGHTA, CDR2 FQGNSA. The CDR3 runs to 15 residues. V lost 1 base to trimming and J lost 7 bases, with 13 bases between them. CDR3 region: CASSLGAGLGEKLFF. The CDR3 DNA reads as TGTGCCAGCAGCTTAGGGGCAGGGTTAGGTGAAAAACTGTTTTTT.

The chain joins TRBV10-3 to TRBJ1-1, with unresolved D. Germline values: CDR1 ENHRY, CDR2 SYGVKD. This CDR3 is built from 12 residues. Between the trimmed V and J ends, which lost 8 bases and 0 bases, there was a span of 7 bases. The CDR3 bases are TGTGCCATCCGGGAAATGAACACTGAAGCTTTCTTT. Translation gives CAIREMNTEAFF.

The rearrangement links TRBV5-1 to TRBJ1-6; 8 bases are a match to TRBD1. The CDR3 has 14 residues. Germline V gives CDR1 SGHRS, CDR2 YFSETQ. Germline trimming cut 0 bases from V and 7 bases from J; bases unmatched to any gene: 0. CDR3 bases: TGCGCCAGCAGCTTGGGGGACAGGAATTCACCCCTCCACTTT. Protein product: CASSLGDRNSPLHF.

The J gene is TRBJ1-4, the V gene TRBV12-3 or TRBV12-4; TRBD1 agrees at 9 bases. The CDR3 length is 15 residues. The ends lost 3 bases at V and 5 bases at J; junction bases unmatched: 4. This CDR3 reads CASSLTDRGNEKLFF. DNA for the CDR3: TGTGCCAGCAGTTTGACGGACAGGGGCAATGAAAAACTGTTTTTT.

This clonotype was seen only a few times. The chain has TRBV7-2 and TRBJ2-2; possible D gene TRBD1, 5 bases. Trimming shortened V by 5 bases and J by 3 bases, and 10 bases separated the two germline ends. Germline-derived CDR1 and CDR2 are SGHTA and FQGNSA. This CDR3 has 14 residues. CDR3 nucleotides: TGTGCCAGCAGCGTACAGGTTTACACCGGGGAGCTGTTTTTT. It yields the protein CASSVQVYTGELFF.

Only a few counts were recorded for this clonotype. The chain couples TRBV7-9 to TRBJ2-3; TRBD1 might be the D (5 bases). V lost 3 bases and J 0 bases, leaving 13 bases between the germline ends. The germline CDR1 and CDR2 sequences are SEHNR and FQNEAQ (reference sequence). The CDR3 runs 16 residues. CDR3 coding DNA: TGTGCCAGCAGCTTTCGTGGGGCCTCTAGCACAGATACGCAGTATTTT. Its protein product is CASSFRGASSTDTQYF.

This clonotype was detected only a few times. J is TRBJ1-2 and V is TRBV4-1, with D uncertain. Germline V CDR1 and CDR2: MGHRA, YSYEKL. The CDR3 is 14 residues long. V lost 1 base, J lost 4 bases, and 10 bases lay in between. CDR3 residues: CASSQGGASYGYTF. CDR3 bases: TGCGCCAGCAGCCAAGGCGGAGCGAGCTATGGCTACACCTTC.

The J gene is TRBJ2-7, the V gene TRBV7-9, with D unclear. Per the germline V gene, CDR1 is SEHNR and CDR2 is FQNEAQ (reference sequence). This CDR3 has 15 amino acids. The V end was cut by 1 base, the J end by 2 bases, with 12 bases between. CDR3 residues: CASSLVARPPYEQYF. The CDR3 DNA follows: TGTGCCAGCAGCTTAGTGGCTCGCCCCCCCTACGAGCAGTACTTC.

The J gene is TRBJ2-1, the V gene TRBV7-2; no reliable D call. Germline V gene lookup returns CDR1 SGHTA and CDR2 FQGNSA. The CDR3 extends over 12 amino acids. Trimming left V 5 bases short and J 13 bases short, with 15 bases between. The CDR3 DNA reads as TGTGCCAGCAGCGTCGAGGTGGGTCGTCAGTTCTTC. Protein: CASSVEVGRQFF.

The genes are TRBV4-3 and TRBJ2-1; TRBD1 might be the D (6 bases). The V end was cut by 0 bases, the J end by 9 bases, with 15 bases between. There are 15 residues in the CDR3. CDR1 is LGHNA and CDR2 is YSLEER in the germline V gene. The CDR3 DNA sequence: TGCGCCAGCAGCCAAGACAGGGGATCGGTAGTTGAGCAGTTCTTC. Translating gives CASSQDRGSVVEQFF.

The chain joins TRBV5-6 to TRBJ2-1; the D is unclear. V was clipped by 6 bases and J by 8 bases, with 12 bases between them. The CDR3 sequence is 12 residues long. The germline V gene encodes CDR1 SGHDT and CDR2 YYEEEE. In nucleotides, the CDR3 is TGTGCCAGCAACGTGGGGTTTGATGAGCAGTTCTTC. This encodes CASNVGFDEQFF.

This clonotype was picked up a small number of times. V usage is TRBV30 and J usage is TRBJ2-1; TRBD2 matches 7 bases. Germline loops: CDR1 GTSNPN, CDR2 SVGIG (reference sequence). The V segment lost 2 bases and the J segment 6 bases; nucleotides outside the gene matches: 7. This CDR3 has 14 amino acids. The CDR3 DNA sequence: TGTGCCTGGAGTCGGGGGGAGGTGGGCAATGAGCAGTTCTTC. Its translation is CAWSRGEVGNEQFF.

This clonotype was counted a few times. This chain uses TRBV9 with TRBJ2-6; TRBD1 agrees at 10 bases. The ends lost 7 bases at V and 3 bases at J; junction bases unmatched: 13. This CDR3 spans 18 amino acids. Germline V lookup: CDR1 SGDLS, CDR2 YYNGEE. This chain's CDR3 is CASARLGTGVFGANVLTF. DNA for the CDR3: TGTGCCAGCGCCAGGCTGGGGACAGGGGTTTTTGGGGCCAACGTCCTGACTTTC.

This clonotype was recorded a few times. The rearrangement uses TRBV6-1 and TRBJ2-1; 8 bases are shared with TRBD2. This CDR3 has 16 residues. The germline V gene encodes CDR1 MNHNS and CDR2 SASEGT. J lost 2 bases, V lost 7 bases, and 10 bases had no gene match. CDR3 sequence: CASNSAGRGPYNEQFF. In nucleotides, the CDR3 is TGTGCCAGCAATTCGGCCGGGAGGGGCCCCTACAATGAGCAGTTCTTC.